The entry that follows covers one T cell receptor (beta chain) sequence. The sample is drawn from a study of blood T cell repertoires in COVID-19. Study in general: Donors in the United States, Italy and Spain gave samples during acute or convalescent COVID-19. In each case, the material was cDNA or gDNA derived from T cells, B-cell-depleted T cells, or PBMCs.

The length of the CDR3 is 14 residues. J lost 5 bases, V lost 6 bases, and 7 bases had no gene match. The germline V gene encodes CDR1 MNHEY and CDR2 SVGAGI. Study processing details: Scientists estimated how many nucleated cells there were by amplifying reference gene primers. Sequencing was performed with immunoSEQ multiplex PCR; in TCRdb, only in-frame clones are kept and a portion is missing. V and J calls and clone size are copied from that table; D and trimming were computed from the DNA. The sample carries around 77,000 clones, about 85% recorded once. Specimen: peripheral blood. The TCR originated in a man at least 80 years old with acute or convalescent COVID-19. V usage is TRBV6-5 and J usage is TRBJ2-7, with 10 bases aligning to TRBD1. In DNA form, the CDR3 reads TGTGCCAGCAGCGTGACAGGGGGCGCGGACGAGCAGTACTTC. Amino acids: CASSVTGGADEQYF.